This T cell receptor beta chain was recorded in a study of cytomegalovirus exposure and HLA in healthy donors. It was with 60 Vbeta and 13 Jbeta primers that the PCR ran. Sequencing used immunoSEQ multiplex PCR; TCRdb keeps in-frame clones, though not all of them. This sample yields approximately 150,000 clones, of which under 85% are seen a single time; 1.5% to 2% belongs to the top ten. The CDR3 length is 14 residues. V lost 7 bases and J 8 bases, leaving 20 bases between the germline ends. Germline assignment: CDR1 SNHLY and CDR2 FYNNEI. Nominally healthy donors were sampled, though unrecorded immune exposures were likely. A remark on this clone: No antigen is known for it.

General study findings and limits: Roughly uniform sequencing depth across donors was assumed, possibly incorrectly. For most subjects, TCR beta sequences were reported to predict HLA-A and HLA-B alleles with accuracy. Later analysis suggested links between common viral pathogens and several top significant clusters.

The sample comprised PBMCs. The clonotype comes from a woman aged 25 to 39 in good health and CMV-seronegative. The gene calls are TRBV2 and TRBJ1-2; tentatively, D is TRBD1 (6 bases). The chain's CDR3 is CASTRDQGIEGYTF. CDR3 bases: TGTGCCAGCACCAGAGATCAGGGGATAGAAGGCTACACCTTC.